This T cell receptor beta chain was sequenced for a study of technical replicates of blood from a few donors. CDR3 length: 15 residues. V gave up 3 bases and J gave up 7 bases, with 15 bases separating them. Germline V gives CDR1 MNHNS, CDR2 SASEGT. Libraries were prepared by immunoSEQ multiplex PCR; TCRdb keeps only in-frame clonotypes and omits some of them. In the table there are some 70,000 clones, about 97% of which are singletons. This rearrangement joins TRBV6-1 to TRBJ1-4; D perhaps matches TRBD1 (5 bases). The sample was T cells isolated from PBMCs. The origin of this receptor is a human donor in good health. CDR3 sequence reads: CASSDRTRPTEKLFF. CDR3 nucleotides: TGTGCCAGCAGTGATAGGACAAGACCTACTGAAAAACTGTTTTTT.